This T cell receptor (beta chain) derives from a study of blood T cell repertoires in COVID-19. Study-level background: Spain, Italy and the United States supplied samples that represented acute and convalescent COVID-19.

Only a few counts were recorded for this clone. This CDR3 is 18 amino acids long. The ends lost 5 bases at V and 0 bases at J; junction bases unmatched: 8. CDR1 SGHAT and CDR2 FQNNGV come from the germline V gene. In the authors' workflow: Using reference gene primer amplification, nucleated cell counts were estimated. Here immunoSEQ multiplex PCR was the method, and the copy in TCRdb shows in-frame clones only, minus some. V and J calls and clone size come straight from that table; D and trimming were deduced from the DNA. The table shows some 210,000 clones, with roughly four fifths occurring only once.

Sequenced material: peripheral blood. The rearrangement joins TRBV11-2 to TRBJ2-1; 12 bases fit TRBD2. The sequence was collected from a woman aged 45-60 years with active or convalescent COVID-19. CDR3 in amino acids: CASSVLATSGGSYNEQFF. As DNA, the CDR3 is TGTGCCAGCAGCGTCTTGGCGACTAGCGGGGGCTCCTACAATGAGCAGTTCTTC.